The 8 T cell receptor beta chains below come from one sample, sequenced in a study of blood T cell repertoires in COVID-19. The method was immunoSEQ multiplex PCR; TCRdb's version includes in-frame clones alone and lacks a portion of them. The sample shows over 200,000 clones, less than 90% of them seen only once. Sequencing was done on a sample of peripheral blood. Receptor source: a man aged 35-49 years with acute or convalescent COVID-19.

This clone appeared once. Here the CDR3 DNA reads TGTGCCAGCTCACCCTTCCGGGAAAACACTGAAGCTTTCTTT. Translation: CASSPFRENTEAFF. The V and J genes are TRBV18 and TRBJ1-1, with unresolved D. V was shortened by 3 bases and J by 2 bases, with 10 bases between the two germline ends. The CDR3 totals 14 residues. Germline V CDR1 and CDR2: KGHSH, LQKENI.

The V gene is TRBV19, the J gene TRBJ2-6; the D gene is possibly TRBD2 (5 bases). V lost 4 bases to trimming and J lost 0 bases, with 10 bases between them. The V gene's germline CDR1 is LNHDA and CDR2 SQIVND (reference sequence). The CDR3 sequence is 16 residues long. For the CDR3, the DNA is TGTGCCAGTAGTAGGGGAGTTGGCTCTGGGGCCAACGTCCTGACTTTC. Encoded protein: CASSRGVGSGANVLTF.

The chain carries TRBV7-9 and TRBJ2-3, with 8 bases aligning to TRBD1. The CDR3 length is 18 residues. Germline V gene sequence: CDR1 SEHNR, CDR2 FQNEAQ (reference sequence). Trimming at V came to 2 bases and at J to 0 bases, leaving 10 bases not matched to a gene. In nucleotides, the CDR3 is TGTGCCAGCAGCTTATCGGTGGGGGGACAGGTCAGCACAGATACGCAGTATTTT. Translation gives CASSLSVGGQVSTDTQYF.

The chain recombines TRBV9 with TRBJ2-1, with D tentatively TRBD1 (6 bases). Trimming shortened V by 4 bases and J by 8 bases, and 13 bases separated the two germline ends. Per the germline V gene, CDR1 is SGDLS and CDR2 is YYNGEE. This CDR3 comprises 13 residues. The CDR3 DNA is TGTGCCAGCAGCCTCCGGACAGTCGATGAGCAGTTCTTC. Protein sequence: CASSLRTVDEQFF.

The rearrangement joins TRBV10-3 to TRBJ2-7; 14 nucleotides align to TRBD2. Losses at the gene ends were 9 bases for V and 5 bases for J; bases not matched to a gene: 3. The CDR3 spans 13 residues. Looked up from germline, CDR1 is ENHRY and CDR2 is SYGVKD. The CDR3 loop is CAIGLAGGNEQYF. The CDR3 bases are TGTGCCATAGGACTAGCGGGAGGCAACGAGCAGTACTTC.

The chain uses TRBV4-2 and TRBJ2-3; TRBD1 is a possible D gene (5 bases). Trimming took 0 bases from V and 4 from J, leaving 14 bases between them. The CDR3 is 16 amino acids. The germline CDR1 and CDR2 sequences are LGHNA and YNFKEQ. The CDR3 here is CASSQEGRVWADTQYF. CDR3 in DNA: TGTGCCAGCAGCCAAGAAGGCAGGGTTTGGGCAGATACGCAGTATTTT.

Only a few counts were recorded for this clone. The chain employs TRBV28 and TRBJ1-2; D is uncertain. V gave up 2 bases and J gave up 8 bases, with 12 bases separating them. CDR3 length: 13 residues. Germline CDR1 reads MDHEN; CDR2 reads SYDVKM. This chain's CDR3 is CASSLRGMGGYTF. The CDR3 DNA follows: TGTGCCAGCAGTTTACGGGGAATGGGCGGCTACACCTTC.

This CDR3 reads CASSEGLGGDYGYTF. The CDR3 region has the DNA TGTGCCAGCAGTGAAGGTCTAGGCGGAGACTATGGCTACACCTTC. The rearrangement links TRBV2 to TRBJ1-2, with D unclear. Germline loops: CDR1 SNHLY, CDR2 FYNNEI. V shed 1 base and J shed 3 bases, with 12 bases lying between them. This CDR3 has 15 amino acids.